This T cell receptor beta chain stems from a study of T-cell reconstitution after alpha-beta-depleted transplantation in children. Germline CDR1 reads SGHRS; CDR2 reads YFSETQ. The CDR3 totals 15 residues. Trimming removed 4 bases at V and 0 bases at J, with 14 bases between. Researchers prepared the TCRbeta library using unique molecular identifiers, the study reports. TCRdb re-called the PCR reads with MiXCR, one entry per CDR3 protein. The sample records tens of thousands of distinct CDR3 sequences, 5.8% being singletons. This clonotype was recorded many times. The receptor comes from a female patient between 2 and 15 years old who had a stem cell transplant for aplastic anemia, so the T cells may come from the graft donor. The V call is TRBV5-1, the J call TRBJ2-7; D is perhaps TRBD1 or TRBD2 (5 bases each). The sample consisted of PBMCs, mostly from graft donor cells, taken 60 days after TCRalphabeta/CD19-depleted stem cell transplant. The CDR3 sequence is CASSHGTVDSYEQYF. For the CDR3, the DNA is TGCGCCAGCAGCCACGGGACGGTGGACTCCTACGAGCAGTACTTC.